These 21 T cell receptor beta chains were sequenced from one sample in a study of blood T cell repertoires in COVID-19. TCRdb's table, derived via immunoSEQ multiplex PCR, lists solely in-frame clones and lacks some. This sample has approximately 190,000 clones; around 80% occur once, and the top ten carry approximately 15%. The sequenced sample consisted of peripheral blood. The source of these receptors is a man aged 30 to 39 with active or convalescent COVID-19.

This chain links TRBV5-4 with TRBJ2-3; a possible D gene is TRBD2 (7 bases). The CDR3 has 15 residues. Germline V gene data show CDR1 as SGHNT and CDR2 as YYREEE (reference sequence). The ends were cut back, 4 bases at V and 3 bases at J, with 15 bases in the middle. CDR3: CASSPGGGATDTQYF. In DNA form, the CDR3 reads TGTGCCAGCAGCCCTGGGGGGGGCGCGACAGATACGCAGTATTTT.

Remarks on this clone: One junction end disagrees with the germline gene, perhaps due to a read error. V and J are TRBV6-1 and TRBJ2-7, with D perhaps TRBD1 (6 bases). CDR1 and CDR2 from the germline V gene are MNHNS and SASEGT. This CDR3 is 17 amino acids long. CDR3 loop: CASREGISQGSSYEQYF. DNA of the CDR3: TGTGCCAGCAGGGAAGGGATATCACAGGGATCCTCCTACGAGCAGTACTTC.

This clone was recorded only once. This chain's CDR3 is CASSPTTGRNTEAFF. The CDR3 DNA is TGTGCCAGCAGCCCTACCACAGGGAGGAACACTGAAGCTTTCTTT. The chain couples TRBV11-2 to TRBJ1-1, with D possibly matching TRBD1 (6 bases). V lost 5 bases and J lost 1, with 14 bases in between. This CDR3 is built from 15 residues. CDR1 is SGHAT, CDR2 FQNNGV, per germline.

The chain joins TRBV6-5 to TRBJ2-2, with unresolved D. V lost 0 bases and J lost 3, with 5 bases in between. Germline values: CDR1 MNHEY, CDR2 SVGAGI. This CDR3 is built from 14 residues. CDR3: CASSYSPDTGELFF. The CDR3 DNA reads TGTGCCAGCAGTTACTCCCCCGACACCGGGGAGCTGTTTTTT.

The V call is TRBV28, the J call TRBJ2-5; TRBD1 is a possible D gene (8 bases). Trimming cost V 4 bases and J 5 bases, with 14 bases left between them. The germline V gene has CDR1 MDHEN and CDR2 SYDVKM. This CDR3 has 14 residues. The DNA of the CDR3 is TGTGCCAGCAGTTCACAGGGGGGGTGGGAGACCCAGTACTTC. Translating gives CASSSQGGWETQYF.

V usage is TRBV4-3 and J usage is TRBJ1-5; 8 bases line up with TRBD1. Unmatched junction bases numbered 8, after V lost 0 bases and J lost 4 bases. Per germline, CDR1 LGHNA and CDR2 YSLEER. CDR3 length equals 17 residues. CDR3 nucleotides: TGCGCCAGCAGCCAAGATCACGGGGGACAGGTAAATCAGCCCCAGCATTTT. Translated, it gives CASSQDHGGQVNQPQHF.

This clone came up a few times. DNA of the CDR3: TGTGCCAGCTCACCAGAGGACACCCCCGAGTACGAGCAGTACTTC. This translates into CASSPEDTPEYEQYF. This chain links TRBV18 with TRBJ2-7; perhaps TRBD1 as D (5 bases). The CDR3 is made up of 15 amino acids. The germline V gene encodes CDR1 KGHSH and CDR2 LQKENI. V lost 2 bases and J lost 4, with 15 bases in between.

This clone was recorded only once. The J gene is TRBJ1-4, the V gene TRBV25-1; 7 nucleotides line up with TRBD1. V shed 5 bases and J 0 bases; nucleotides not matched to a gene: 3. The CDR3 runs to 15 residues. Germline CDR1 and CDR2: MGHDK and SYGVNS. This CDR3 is CASSSGQATNEKLFF. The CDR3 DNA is TGTGCCAGCAGTTCCGGACAGGCAACTAATGAAAAACTGTTTTTT.

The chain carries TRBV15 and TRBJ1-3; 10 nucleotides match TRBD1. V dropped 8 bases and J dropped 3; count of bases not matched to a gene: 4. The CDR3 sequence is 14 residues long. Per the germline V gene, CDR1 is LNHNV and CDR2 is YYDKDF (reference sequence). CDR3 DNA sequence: TGTGCCACCGAGACAGGGGGCTTTGGAAACACCATATATTTT. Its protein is CATETGGFGNTIYF.

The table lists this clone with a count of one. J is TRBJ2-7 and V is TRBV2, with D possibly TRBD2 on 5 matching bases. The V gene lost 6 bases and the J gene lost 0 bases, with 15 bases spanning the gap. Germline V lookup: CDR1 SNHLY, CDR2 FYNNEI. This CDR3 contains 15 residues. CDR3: CASRGFRTSSYEQYF. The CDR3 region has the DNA TGTGCCAGCAGGGGGTTTCGTACTAGCTCCTACGAGCAGTACTTC.

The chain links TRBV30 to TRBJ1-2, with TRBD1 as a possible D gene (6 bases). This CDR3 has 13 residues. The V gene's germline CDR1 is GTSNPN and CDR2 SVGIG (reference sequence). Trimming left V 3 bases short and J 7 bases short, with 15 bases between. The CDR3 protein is CAWSQRQTGGYTF. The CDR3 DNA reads TGTGCCTGGAGCCAAAGACAGACAGGTGGCTACACCTTC.

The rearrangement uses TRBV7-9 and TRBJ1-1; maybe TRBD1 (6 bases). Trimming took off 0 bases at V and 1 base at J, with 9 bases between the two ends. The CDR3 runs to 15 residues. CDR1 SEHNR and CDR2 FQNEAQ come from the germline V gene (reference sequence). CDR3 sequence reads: CASSLAAGANTEAFF. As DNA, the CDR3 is TGTGCCAGCAGCTTAGCAGCAGGGGCGAACACTGAAGCTTTCTTT.

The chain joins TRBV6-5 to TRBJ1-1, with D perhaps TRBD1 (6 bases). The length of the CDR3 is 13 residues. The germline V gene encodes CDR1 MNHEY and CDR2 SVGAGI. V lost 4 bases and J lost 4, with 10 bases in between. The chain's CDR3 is CASSLQGFTEAFF. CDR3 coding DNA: TGTGCCAGCAGTTTGCAGGGGTTCACTGAAGCTTTCTTT.

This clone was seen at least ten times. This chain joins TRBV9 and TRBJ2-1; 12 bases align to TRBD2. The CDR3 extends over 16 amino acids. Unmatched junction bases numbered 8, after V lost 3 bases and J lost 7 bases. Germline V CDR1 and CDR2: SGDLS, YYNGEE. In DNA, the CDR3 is TGTGCCAGCAGCGACCGGACTAGCGGGGTCAGGAATGAGCAGTTCTTC. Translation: CASSDRTSGVRNEQFF.

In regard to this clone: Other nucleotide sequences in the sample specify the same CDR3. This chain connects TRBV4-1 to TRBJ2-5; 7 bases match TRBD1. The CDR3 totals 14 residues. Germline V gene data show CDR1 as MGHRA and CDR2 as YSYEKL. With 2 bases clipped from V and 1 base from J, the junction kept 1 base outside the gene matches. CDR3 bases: TGCGCCAGCAGCCAACGACAGGGCCAAGAGACCCAGTACTTC. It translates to CASSQRQGQETQYF.

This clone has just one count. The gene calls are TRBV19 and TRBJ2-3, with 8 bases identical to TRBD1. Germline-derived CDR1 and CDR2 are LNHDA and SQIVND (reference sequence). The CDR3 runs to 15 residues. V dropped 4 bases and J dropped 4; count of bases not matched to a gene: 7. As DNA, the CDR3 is TGTGCCAGTAGTACTAACCCGACAGGGGCAGATACGCAGTATTTT. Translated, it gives CASSTNPTGADTQYF.

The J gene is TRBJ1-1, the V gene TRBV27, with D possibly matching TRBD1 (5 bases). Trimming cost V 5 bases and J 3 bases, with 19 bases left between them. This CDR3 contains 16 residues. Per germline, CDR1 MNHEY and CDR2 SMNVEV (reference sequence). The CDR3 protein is CASSPLQGQSDTEAFF. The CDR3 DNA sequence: TGTGCCAGCAGTCCCCTCCAGGGCCAAAGTGACACTGAAGCTTTCTTT.

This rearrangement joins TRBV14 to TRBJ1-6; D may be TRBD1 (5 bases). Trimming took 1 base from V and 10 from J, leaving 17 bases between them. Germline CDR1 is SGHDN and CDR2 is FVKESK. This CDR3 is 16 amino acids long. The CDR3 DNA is TGTGCCAGCAGCCAAGGGGCCGCAGGGAGGGGATCACCCCTCCACTTT. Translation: CASSQGAAGRGSPLHF.

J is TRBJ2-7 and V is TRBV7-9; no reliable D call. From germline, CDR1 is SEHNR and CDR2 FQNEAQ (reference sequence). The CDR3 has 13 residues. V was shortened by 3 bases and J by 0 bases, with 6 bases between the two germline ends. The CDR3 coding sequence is TGTGCCAGCAGCTTTTCAGGCTCCTACGAGCAGTACTTC. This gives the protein CASSFSGSYEQYF.

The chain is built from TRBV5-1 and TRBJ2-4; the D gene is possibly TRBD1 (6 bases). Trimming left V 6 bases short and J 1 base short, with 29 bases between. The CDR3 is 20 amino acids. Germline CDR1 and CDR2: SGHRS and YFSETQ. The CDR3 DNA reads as TGCGCCAGCACAGGACTTGCTGATAGGGCAGGGGCACCGGCCAAAAACATTCAGTACTTC. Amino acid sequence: CASTGLADRAGAPAKNIQYF.

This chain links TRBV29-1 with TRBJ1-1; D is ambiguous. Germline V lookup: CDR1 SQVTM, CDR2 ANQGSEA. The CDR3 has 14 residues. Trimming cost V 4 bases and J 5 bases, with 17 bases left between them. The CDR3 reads CSVASREGVTEAFF. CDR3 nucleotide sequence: TGCAGCGTTGCAAGCCGGGAGGGCGTTACTGAAGCTTTCTTT.